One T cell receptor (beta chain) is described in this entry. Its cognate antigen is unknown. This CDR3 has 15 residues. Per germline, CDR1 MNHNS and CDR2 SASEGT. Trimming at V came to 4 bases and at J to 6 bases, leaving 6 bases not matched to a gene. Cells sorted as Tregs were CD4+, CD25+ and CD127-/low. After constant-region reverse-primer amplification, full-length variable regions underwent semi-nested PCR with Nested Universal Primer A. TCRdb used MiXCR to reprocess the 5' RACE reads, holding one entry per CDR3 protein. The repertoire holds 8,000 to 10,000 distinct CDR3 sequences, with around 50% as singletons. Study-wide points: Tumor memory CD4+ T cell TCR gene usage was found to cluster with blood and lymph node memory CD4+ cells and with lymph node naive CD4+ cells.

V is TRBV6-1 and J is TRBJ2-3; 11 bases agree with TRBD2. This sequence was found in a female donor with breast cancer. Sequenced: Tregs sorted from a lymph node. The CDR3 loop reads CASSGLAGPSDTQYF. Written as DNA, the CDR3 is TGTGCCAGCAGTGGACTAGCGGGGCCGTCGGATACGCAGTATTTT.